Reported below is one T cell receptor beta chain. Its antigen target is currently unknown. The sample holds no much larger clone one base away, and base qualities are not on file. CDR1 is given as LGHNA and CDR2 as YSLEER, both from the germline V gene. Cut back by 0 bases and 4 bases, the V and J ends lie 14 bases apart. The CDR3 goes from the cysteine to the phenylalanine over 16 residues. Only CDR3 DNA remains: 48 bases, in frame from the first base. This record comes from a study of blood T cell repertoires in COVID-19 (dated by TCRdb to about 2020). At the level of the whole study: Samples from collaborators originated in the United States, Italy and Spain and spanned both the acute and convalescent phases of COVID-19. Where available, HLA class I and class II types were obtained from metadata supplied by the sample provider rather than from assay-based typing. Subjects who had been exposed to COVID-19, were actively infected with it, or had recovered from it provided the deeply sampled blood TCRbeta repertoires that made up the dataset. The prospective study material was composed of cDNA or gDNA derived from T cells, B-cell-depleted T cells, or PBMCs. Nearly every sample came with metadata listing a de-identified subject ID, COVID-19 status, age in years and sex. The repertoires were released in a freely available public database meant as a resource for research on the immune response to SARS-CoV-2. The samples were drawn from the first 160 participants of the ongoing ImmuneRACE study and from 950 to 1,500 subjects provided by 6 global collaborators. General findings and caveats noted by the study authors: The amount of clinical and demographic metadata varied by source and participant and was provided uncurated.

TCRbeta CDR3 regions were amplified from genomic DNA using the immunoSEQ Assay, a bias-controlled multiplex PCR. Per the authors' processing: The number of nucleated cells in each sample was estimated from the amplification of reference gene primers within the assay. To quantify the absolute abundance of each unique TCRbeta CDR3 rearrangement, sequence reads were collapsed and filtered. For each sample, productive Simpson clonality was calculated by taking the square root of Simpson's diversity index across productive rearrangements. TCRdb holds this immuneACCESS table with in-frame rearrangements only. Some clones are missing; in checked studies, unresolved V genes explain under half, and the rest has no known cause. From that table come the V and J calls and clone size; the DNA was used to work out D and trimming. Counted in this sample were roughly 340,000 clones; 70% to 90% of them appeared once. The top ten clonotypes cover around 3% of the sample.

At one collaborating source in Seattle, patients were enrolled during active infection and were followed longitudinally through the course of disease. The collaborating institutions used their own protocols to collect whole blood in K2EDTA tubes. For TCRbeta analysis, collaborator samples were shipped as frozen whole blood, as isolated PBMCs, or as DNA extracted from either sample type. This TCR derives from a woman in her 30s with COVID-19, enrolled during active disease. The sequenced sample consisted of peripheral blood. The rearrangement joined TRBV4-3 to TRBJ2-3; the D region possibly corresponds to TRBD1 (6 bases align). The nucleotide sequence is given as TGCGCCAGCAGCCAAGATGCAGGGGAGTGGGCAGATACGCAGTATTTT. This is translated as CASSQDAGEWADTQYF.